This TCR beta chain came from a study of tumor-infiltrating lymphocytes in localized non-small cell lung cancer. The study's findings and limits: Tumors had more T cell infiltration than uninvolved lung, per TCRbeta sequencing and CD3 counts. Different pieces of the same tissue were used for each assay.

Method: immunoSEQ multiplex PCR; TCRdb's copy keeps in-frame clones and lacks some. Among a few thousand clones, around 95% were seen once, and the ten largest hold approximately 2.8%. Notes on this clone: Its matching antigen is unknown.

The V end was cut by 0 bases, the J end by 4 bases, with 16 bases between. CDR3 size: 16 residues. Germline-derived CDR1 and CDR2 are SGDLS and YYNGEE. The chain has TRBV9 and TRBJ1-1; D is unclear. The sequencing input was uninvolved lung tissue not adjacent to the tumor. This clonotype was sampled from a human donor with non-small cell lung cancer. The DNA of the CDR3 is TGTGCCAGCAGCGTAGGAGGAGGGAGGGAAGGCACTGAAGCTTTCTTT. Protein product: CASSVGGGREGTEAFF.